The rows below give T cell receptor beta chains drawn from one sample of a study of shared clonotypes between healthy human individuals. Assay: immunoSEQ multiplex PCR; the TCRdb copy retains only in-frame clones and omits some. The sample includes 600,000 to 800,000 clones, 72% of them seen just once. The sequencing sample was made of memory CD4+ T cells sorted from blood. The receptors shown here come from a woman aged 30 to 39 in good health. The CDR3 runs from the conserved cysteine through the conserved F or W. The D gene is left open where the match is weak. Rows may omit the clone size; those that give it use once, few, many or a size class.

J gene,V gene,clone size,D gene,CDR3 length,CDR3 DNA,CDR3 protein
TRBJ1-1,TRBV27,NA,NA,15,TGTGCCAGCAGTTTATTCGGGCCTCGAAGGAGGGAAGCTTTCTTT,CASSLFGPRRREAFF
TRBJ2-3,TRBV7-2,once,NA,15,TGTGCCAGCAGCACTTACGGACTTAGCACAGATACGCAGTATTTT,CASSTYGLSTDTQYF
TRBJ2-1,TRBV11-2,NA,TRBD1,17,TGTGCCAGCAGCTCAAGAGCCGGGACAGCAACCTACAATGAGCAGTTCTTC,CASSSRAGTATYNEQFF
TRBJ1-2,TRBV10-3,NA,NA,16,TGTGCCATCACAAGTTCCATTTTGAGGGACCCCTATGGCTACACCTTC,CAITSSILRDPYGYTF
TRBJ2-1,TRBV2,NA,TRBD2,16,TGTGCCAGCAGGCTCATGACTAGCGGGAATTACAATGAGCAGTTCTTC,CASRLMTSGNYNEQFF
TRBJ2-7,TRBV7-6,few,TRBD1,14,TGTGCCAGCACCTCCCGACAGGGGTTGGGCGAGCAGTACTTC,CASTSRQGLGEQYF
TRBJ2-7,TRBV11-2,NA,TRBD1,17,TGTGCCAGCAGCTTAAATCCCGGACAGGGGAGCTCCTACGAGCAGTACTTC,CASSLNPGQGSSYEQYF
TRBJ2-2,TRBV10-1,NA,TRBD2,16,TGCGCCAGCAGTGAAGGGACTAGCGGGAGTGGCGGGGAGCTGTTTTTT,CASSEGTSGSGGELFF
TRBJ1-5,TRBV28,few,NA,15,TGTGCCAGCACTAAGAACCTCCTCGGCAATCAGCCCCAGCATTTT,CASTKNLLGNQPQHF
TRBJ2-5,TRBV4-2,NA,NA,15,TGTGCCAGCAGCCAAGGCCAATGGGGGAAAGAGACCCAGTACTTC,CASSQGQWGKETQYF
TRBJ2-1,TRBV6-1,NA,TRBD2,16,TGTGCCAGCAGTGGTTTAGCTAGCGGGATCTACAATGAGCAGTTCTTC,CASSGLASGIYNEQFF
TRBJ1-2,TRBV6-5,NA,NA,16,TGTGCCAGCAGTTACTCGTCGACCGGGACAAAGTATGGCTACACCTTC,CASSYSSTGTKYGYTF
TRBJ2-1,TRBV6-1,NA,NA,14,TGTGCCAGCAGTGAAGGATGGGGGATCAATGAGCAGTTCTTC,CASSEGWGINEQFF
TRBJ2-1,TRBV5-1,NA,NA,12,TGCGCCAGCAGCTTGGACGGTATCGGGCAGTTCTTC,CASSLDGIGQFF
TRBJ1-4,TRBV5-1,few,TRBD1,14,TGCGCCAGCAGCTTCGGCAGGGGGGATGAAAAACTGTTTTTT,CASSFGRGDEKLFF
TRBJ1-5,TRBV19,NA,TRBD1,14,TGTGCCAGTAGTAAAACAGGGGGTGGTCAGCCCCAGCATTTT,CASSKTGGGQPQHF
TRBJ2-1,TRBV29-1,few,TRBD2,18,TGCAGCGTTGGAGGACGGCTAGCGGACTCGAGCTCCTACAATGAGCAGTTCTTC,CSVGGRLADSSSYNEQFF
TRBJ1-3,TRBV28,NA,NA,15,TGTGCCAGCAGTTTACCTCTTTCCTCTGGAAACACCATATATTTT,CASSLPLSSGNTIYF
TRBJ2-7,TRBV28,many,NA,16,TGTGCCAGCAGTTCCGTCGGGCAGCAAGACAACTACGAGCAGTACTTC,CASSSVGQQDNYEQYF
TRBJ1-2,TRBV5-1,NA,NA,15,TGCGCCAGCAGCCCCGGACAGCCCGGGGACTATGGCTACACCTTC,CASSPGQPGDYGYTF
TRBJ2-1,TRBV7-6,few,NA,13,TGTGCCAGCAGCTCCATGGCGTCAGGGGAGCAGTTCTTC,CASSSMASGEQFF
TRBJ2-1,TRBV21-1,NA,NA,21,TGTGCCAGCAGCAAAGTCCTCCCCTCCGGGACTAGCAGGCGACGCTACAATGAGCAGTTCTTC,CASSKVLPSGTSRRRYNEQFF
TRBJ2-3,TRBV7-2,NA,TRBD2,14,TGTGCCAGCAGCCCCTGGGGGGGAGGAGATACGCAGTATTTT,CASSPWGGGDTQYF
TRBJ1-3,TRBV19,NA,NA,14,TGTGCCTCCAGAGCCGGGAATCCTGGAAACACCATATATTTT,CASRAGNPGNTIYF
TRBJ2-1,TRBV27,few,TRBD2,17,TGTGCCAGCAGTCACCGGACTAGCGGGAGTAGGTTCGATGAGCAGTTCTTC,CASSHRTSGSRFDEQFF
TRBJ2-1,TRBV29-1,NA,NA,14,TGCAGCGCAACCAGGGGGCGGGAGGGAGGTGAGCAGTTCTTC,CSATRGREGGEQFF
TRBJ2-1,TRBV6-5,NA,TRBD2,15,TGTGCCAGCAGTTCCGGACTAGCGGGAGTTAATGAGCAGTTCTTC,CASSSGLAGVNEQFF
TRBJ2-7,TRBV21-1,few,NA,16,TGTGCCAGCAGCAACGTGTGGCGGGAGGGTCCCTACGAGCAGTACTTC,CASSNVWREGPYEQYF
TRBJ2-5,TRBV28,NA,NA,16,TGTGCCAGCAGACTAAGGGCCTTGGGGATTGGAGAGACCCAGTACTTC,CASRLRALGIGETQYF
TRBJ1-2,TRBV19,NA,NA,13,TGTGCCAGTACCGAGGTCTCGGGAGGTGGCTACACCTTC,CASTEVSGGGYTF
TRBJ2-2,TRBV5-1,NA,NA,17,TGCGCCAGCAGCTTGGGGCGGGGAGTCGGGGACACCGGGGAGCTGTTTTTT,CASSLGRGVGDTGELFF
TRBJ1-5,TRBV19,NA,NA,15,TGTGCCAGTAGTGCGGGCGGGGGATGGAATCAGCCCCAGCATTTT,CASSAGGGWNQPQHF
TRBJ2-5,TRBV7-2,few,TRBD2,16,TGTGCCAGCAGCTTGGGACTAGCGGGAGGCCGGGAGACCCAGTACTTC,CASSLGLAGGRETQYF
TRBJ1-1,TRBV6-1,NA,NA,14,TGTGCCAGCAGTTCTTACATAGGGAACACTGAAGCTTTCTTT,CASSSYIGNTEAFF
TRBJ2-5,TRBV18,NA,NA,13,TGTGCCAGCAGCTCGGGGCCCCAAGAGACCCAGTACTTC,CASSSGPQETQYF
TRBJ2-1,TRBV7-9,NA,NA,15,TGTGCCAGCAGCGAAGGGGGTTTCTCCTACAATGAGCAGTTCTTC,CASSEGGFSYNEQFF
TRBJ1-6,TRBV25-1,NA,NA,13,TGTGCCAGCAGTTCCCAACCCATCTCACCCCTCCACTTT,CASSSQPISPLHF
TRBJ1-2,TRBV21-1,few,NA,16,TGTGCCAGCAGCAAAGTGTCAACAGCTGCTAACTATGGCTACACCTTC,CASSKVSTAANYGYTF
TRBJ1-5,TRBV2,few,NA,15,TGTGCCAGCAGTGAGGACGGGTTTGAGGATCAGCCCCAGCATTTT,CASSEDGFEDQPQHF
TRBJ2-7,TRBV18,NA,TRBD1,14,TGTGCCAGCTCACTGGACAGGGGATCCTACGAGCAGTACTTC,CASSLDRGSYEQYF
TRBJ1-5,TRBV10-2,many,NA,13,TGCGCCAGCGGCACAGGGTTAGATCAGCCCCAGCATTTT,CASGTGLDQPQHF
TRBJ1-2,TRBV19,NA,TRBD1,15,TGTGCCAGTAGTATGGGGACAGGTTCCTTCTATGGCTACACCTTC,CASSMGTGSFYGYTF
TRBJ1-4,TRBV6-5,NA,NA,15,TGTGCCAGCTCCAGCCGTCCAATCGCCGCTGAAAAACTGTTTTTT,CASSSRPIAAEKLFF
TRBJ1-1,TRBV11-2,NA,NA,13,TGTGCCAGCAGCTCCCGGTGGGGCCAGGAAGCTTTCTTT,CASSSRWGQEAFF
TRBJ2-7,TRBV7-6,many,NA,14,TGTGCCAGCAGCTTACACCCCGAGGGGTACGAGCAGTACTTC,CASSLHPEGYEQYF
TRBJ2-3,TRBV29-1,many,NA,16,TGCAGCGTCGTCTACCGGGACTCTAACTTCGCAGATACGCAGTATTTT,CSVVYRDSNFADTQYF
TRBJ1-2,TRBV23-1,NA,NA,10,TGCGCCAGCAGTCAACAGGGCTACACCTTC,CASSQQGYTF
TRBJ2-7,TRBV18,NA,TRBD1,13,TGTGCCAGCTCACTAAAACAGGGGTACGAGCAGTACTTC,CASSLKQGYEQYF
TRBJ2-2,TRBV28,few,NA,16,TGTGCCAGCACGGGGGCGGACAGGTCGAACACCGGGGAGCTGTTTTTT,CASTGADRSNTGELFF
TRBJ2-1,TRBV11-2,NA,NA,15,TGTGCCAGCAGCCCCCGATTGACGTCTGGGGGTGAGCAGTTCTTC,CASSPRLTSGGEQFF
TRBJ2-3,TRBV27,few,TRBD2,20,TGTGCCAGCAGTTTATCCGGCGGGAGGGCCTCTCGACGGGCCACAGATACGCAGTATTTT,CASSLSGGRASRRATDTQYF
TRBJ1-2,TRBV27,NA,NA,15,TGTGCCAGCAGTTTATCGACTAGGGCTAACTATGGCTACACCTTC,CASSLSTRANYGYTF
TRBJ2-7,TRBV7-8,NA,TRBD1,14,TGTGCCAGCAGCTTACAGGGGGCGCTGGGGGAGCAGTACTTC,CASSLQGALGEQYF
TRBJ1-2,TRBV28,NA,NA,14,TGTGCCAGCAGTTTGAGAGCGAATAACTATGGCTACACCTTC,CASSLRANNYGYTF
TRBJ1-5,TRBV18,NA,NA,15,TGTGCCAGCTCACCGGAAGCGGCAAGCAATCAGCCCCAGCATTTT,CASSPEAASNQPQHF
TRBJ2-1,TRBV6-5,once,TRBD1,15,TGTGCCAGCAGTGGACCGGGACAGGGCCTCAATGAGCAGTTCTTC,CASSGPGQGLNEQFF
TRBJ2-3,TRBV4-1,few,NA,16,TGCGCCAGCAGCCAATGGGGCCCAGTGTTAACAGATACGCAGTATTTT,CASSQWGPVLTDTQYF
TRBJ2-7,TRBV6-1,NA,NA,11,TGTGCCAGCAGCACCGTCTACGAGCAGTACTTC,CASSTVYEQYF
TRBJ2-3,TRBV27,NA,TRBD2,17,TGTGCCAGCAGTTTATCCTGGACTAGCGGGATTGAAGATACGCAGTATTTT,CASSLSWTSGIEDTQYF